This TCR beta chain stems from a study of T cells in Graves' hyperthyroidism and ophthalmopathy. For ophthalmopathy patients, the Clinical Activity Score was at least 3 and the NOSPECS grade at least 4; duration was under 3 months. Diagnosis relied on clinical symptoms, serum thyroxine and TRAb, thyroid ultrasound and orbital computed tomography. Study conclusions and caveats: Most thyroid clonotypes that were expanded above 0.001 also turned up in blood.

A note on this clonotype: Its antigen is still unknown.

Germline V gene sequence: CDR1 MNHEY, CDR2 SVGEGT. The V gene lost 4 bases and the J gene lost 0 bases, with 9 bases spanning the gap. This CDR3 has 14 residues. Amplification yielded TCR beta CDR3 regions, with RNA transcripts as the source. The primer set for the first-round RT-PCR of the TCR CDR3 was HTBI. TCRdb re-derived calls from the multiplex PCR reads in MiXCR, one entry per CDR3 protein. This sample carries some 490,000 distinct CDR3 sequences, roughly 22% of them seen once, and the ten largest clones take about 49%. Source material: blood. This rearrangement joins TRBV6-2 or TRBV6-3 to TRBJ1-1; D ambiguous. The TCR was taken from a woman between 70 and 85 years old with Graves' ophthalmopathy. The CDR3 sequence: CASSSRTLNTEAFF. The CDR3 DNA sequence: TGTGCCAGCAGTTCGCGGACCCTGAACACTGAAGCTTTCTTT.